The clone carrying this T cell receptor (beta chain) is a singleton in its sample. Its antigen is unknown. CDR3 length equals 18 residues. The trim removed 1 base at V and 2 bases at J, leaving 10 bases unmatched. The germline CDR1 and CDR2 sequences are SGHAT and FQDESV (reference sequence). The authors made TCR beta libraries by quantitative 5'-RACE with molecular barcodes. TCRdb independently ran MiXCR on the 5' RACE reads; one entry per CDR3 protein. The profile shows under 950,000 distinct CDR3 sequences, roughly 20% of them singletons. This specimen comes from a study of CD8 T cells in ankylosing spondylitis. Study-level results: From matched ankylosing spondylitis synovial fluid, disease-linked clones were reportedly recovered at significantly enriched levels. Ankylosing spondylitis blood appeared to carry a characteristic TCR beta motif of roughly eight highly homologous variants. In synovial fluid and blood from reactive arthritis, some motif variants were previously reported.

The chain has TRBV11-1 and TRBJ2-1, with TRBD2 matching over 8 bases. The sequencing input was blood, either unsorted or a sorted T cell fraction (not recorded which). The origin of this receptor is a male donor with ankylosing spondylitis. This CDR3 reads CASSLVGFNSGTYNEQFF. As DNA, the CDR3 is TGTGCCAGCAGCTTAGTGGGTTTTAATAGCGGGACCTACAATGAGCAGTTCTTC.